One sample yielded the 25 T cell receptor beta chains listed below, sequenced in a study of cytotoxic CD8 clonotypes in ibrutinib-treated CLL. The protocol was immunoSEQ multiplex PCR, while the TCRdb copy is restricted to in-frame clones and leaves out a portion. This sample yields tens of thousands of clones, of which almost 85% are seen a single time; approximately 8.2% belongs to the top ten. Sequencing was performed on PBMCs, taken after 24 months of ibrutinib treatment. The receptors originated from a human donor with chronic lymphocytic leukemia.

The chain recombines TRBV13 with TRBJ2-3, with 10 bases matching TRBD2. The CDR3 consists of 15 residues. The germline CDR1 and CDR2 sequences are PRHDT and FYEKMQ (reference sequence). Unmatched junction bases numbered 0, after V lost 2 bases and J lost 1 base. The CDR3 loop is CASSLLAGGTDTQYF. The CDR3, as DNA: TGTGCCAGCAGCTTACTAGCGGGGGGCACAGATACGCAGTATTTT.

The J gene is TRBJ1-1, the V gene TRBV19; D may be TRBD1 (5 bases). The ends were cut back, 6 bases at V and 6 bases at J, with 20 bases in the middle. The CDR3 loop spans 15 amino acids. Germline values: CDR1 LNHDA, CDR2 SQIVND (reference sequence). The CDR3 coding sequence is TGTGCCAGTAGCAGCGGGACGGGGGGGATACCTGAAGCTTTCTTT. Translating gives CASSSGTGGIPEAFF.

This chain connects TRBV18 to TRBJ2-6; D not certain. V lost 1 base and J lost 2, with 3 bases in between. This CDR3 contains 14 residues. CDR1 is KGHSH and CDR2 is LQKENI in the germline V gene. This chain's CDR3 is CASSPRTGANVLTF. DNA for the CDR3: TGTGCCAGCTCACCACGAACTGGGGCCAACGTCCTGACTTTC.

The V call is TRBV2, the J call TRBJ1-1; TRBD1 is a possible D gene (5 bases). This CDR3 is built from 14 residues. V lost 6 bases to trimming and J lost 1 base, with 12 bases between them. CDR1 SNHLY and CDR2 FYNNEI come from the germline V gene. DNA of the CDR3: TGTGCCAGCAGCCGCAGGGTGAGGAACACTGAAGCTTTCTTT. It is translated as CASSRRVRNTEAFF.

Only a few counts were recorded for this clone. The chain has TRBV7-9 and TRBJ2-5; D perhaps matches TRBD2 (6 bases). The germline V gene has CDR1 SEHNR and CDR2 FQNEAQ (reference sequence). Trimming pared 5 bases from V and 2 bases from J, leaving 12 bases between. The CDR3 length is 14 residues. The CDR3, as DNA: TGTGCCAGCAGCGAGGACGCGGGGCAAGAGACCCAGTACTTC. Translated: CASSEDAGQETQYF.

The chain links TRBV6-1 to TRBJ2-5; maybe TRBD2 (5 bases). This CDR3 region has 13 residues. The V gene's germline CDR1 is MNHNS and CDR2 SASEGT. Trimming cost V 8 bases and J 0 bases, with 10 bases left between them. The chain's CDR3 is CASRRKHQETQYF. CDR3 coding DNA: TGTGCCAGCCGGAGGAAACACCAAGAGACCCAGTACTTC.

The chain carries TRBV18 and TRBJ2-7; a weak D match, TRBD2 (6 bases). CDR1 is KGHSH and CDR2 is LQKENI in the germline V gene. There are 14 residues in the CDR3. V was shortened by 6 bases and J by 2 bases, with 14 bases between the two germline ends. This CDR3 is CASSPGTLTYEQYF. For the CDR3, the DNA is TGTGCCAGCTCGCCCGGGACTTTAACCTACGAGCAGTACTTC.

The chain joins TRBV4-1 to TRBJ1-5; D remains ambiguous. Germline V gene sequence: CDR1 MGHRA, CDR2 YSYEKL. CDR3 length: 12 amino acids. Deletions cut 1 base from V and 7 bases from J, with 5 bases between. In DNA form, the CDR3 reads TGCGCCAGCAGCCAAGCGGGACAGCCCCAGCATTTT. It specifies CASSQAGQPQHF.

This chain uses TRBV19 with TRBJ1-1; D might be TRBD1 (6 bases). The CDR3 runs 13 residues. The V end lost 7 bases, the J end lost 2 bases, and 11 bases lay between the germline ends. CDR1 and CDR2 (germline): LNHDA, SQIVND (reference sequence). The DNA of the CDR3 is TGTGCCAGTAAGAGGACAGCAAACACTGAAGCTTTCTTT. It specifies CASKRTANTEAFF.

This rearrangement joins TRBV5-1 to TRBJ2-1; possibly TRBD2 for D (6 bases). V shed 0 bases and J shed 5 bases, with 12 bases lying between them. The CDR3 has 15 residues. Germline V gene sequence: CDR1 SGHRS, CDR2 YFSETQ. In DNA, the CDR3 is TGCGCCAGCAGCTTGGTGACCCCGGGGGACAATGAGCAGTTCTTC. Amino acid sequence: CASSLVTPGDNEQFF.

V gene TRBV27 combines with J gene TRBJ1-6; D possibly corresponds to TRBD1 (5 bases). Trimming cost V 4 bases and J 5 bases, with 15 bases left between them. Germline CDR1 MNHEY, CDR2 SMNVEV (reference sequence). This CDR3 contains 16 residues. The CDR3 reads CASSSLLGRDNSPLHF. Here the CDR3 DNA reads TGTGCCAGCAGTTCCCTTCTGGGACGGGATAATTCACCCCTCCACTTT.

The rearrangement links TRBV7-9 to TRBJ1-5; D call uncertain. Germline values: CDR1 SEHNR, CDR2 FQNEAQ (reference sequence). With 3 bases removed from V and 2 bases from J, the gap between germline ends came to 8 bases. There are 14 residues in the CDR3. CDR3 protein: CASSFLEGNQPQHF. The CDR3 DNA reads as TGTGCCAGCAGCTTTCTTGAAGGCAATCAGCCCCAGCATTTT.

The chain joins TRBV28 to TRBJ1-1; D is perhaps TRBD1 (6 bases). The CDR3 covers 14 residues. Trimming shortened V by 6 bases and J by 0 bases, and 11 bases separated the two germline ends. Per the germline V gene, CDR1 is MDHEN and CDR2 is SYDVKM. The CDR3 loop is CASRGAVVNTEAFF. The CDR3 DNA sequence: TGTGCCAGCAGGGGGGCGGTTGTGAACACTGAAGCTTTCTTT.

V gene TRBV7-9 combines with J gene TRBJ1-5; no clear D. The CDR3 runs 15 residues. The ends were cut back, 0 bases at V and 4 bases at J, with 10 bases in the middle. The germline V gene has CDR1 SEHNR and CDR2 FQNEAQ (reference sequence). CDR3 in DNA: TGTGCCAGCAGCTTAGCAGGGTATGGAAATCAGCCCCAGCATTTT. Translating it yields CASSLAGYGNQPQHF.

This clone has just a few counts. The V gene is TRBV6-4, the J gene TRBJ1-2; 8 nucleotides agree with TRBD1. The CDR3 is 14 residues long. From germline, CDR1 is MRHNA and CDR2 SNTAGT. After removal of 0 bases from V and 7 bases from J, the junction contained 4 bases not matched to a gene. For the CDR3, the DNA is TGTGCCAGCAGTGACTCGTATGACAGGGGTGGCTACACCTTC. It translates to CASSDSYDRGGYTF.

The chain carries TRBV18 and TRBJ1-1; D not certain. V was cut by 3 bases and J by 5 bases, with 16 bases left in between. Germline V gene data show CDR1 as KGHSH and CDR2 as LQKENI. CDR3 length: 15 residues. The CDR3 loop reads CASSPRTQVGTEAFF. The CDR3 DNA sequence: TGTGCCAGCTCACCGAGGACCCAGGTGGGAACTGAAGCTTTCTTT.

This clone was recorded once. CDR3 loop: CASSYSQTHPYEQYF. CDR3 coding DNA: TGTGCCAGCAGTTACTCCCAGACTCACCCCTACGAGCAGTACTTC. The gene calls are TRBV6-5 and TRBJ2-7; no clear D gene. The CDR3 runs to 15 residues. The germline gives CDR1 MNHEY, CDR2 SVGAGI. Trimming left V 0 bases short and J 2 bases short, with 11 bases between.

The rearrangement links TRBV5-4 to TRBJ2-3, with 9 nucleotides matching TRBD1. CDR3 length equals 13 residues. The ends lost 4 bases at V and 6 bases at J; junction bases unmatched: 3. From germline, CDR1 is SGHNT and CDR2 YYREEE (reference sequence). The CDR3 DNA follows: TGTGCCAGCAGCCGGGACAGGGAGGATACGCAGTATTTT. Protein sequence: CASSRDREDTQYF.

This chain's CDR3 is CASGLQDSANTGELFF. CDR3 DNA sequence: TGTGCTAGTGGTTTACAGGACAGCGCGAACACCGGGGAGCTGTTTTTT. V usage is TRBV12-5 and J usage is TRBJ2-2; D might be TRBD1 (6 bases). V lost 3 bases and J 0 bases, leaving 11 bases between the germline ends. Per germline, CDR1 LGHNT and CDR2 FRNRAP. This CDR3 comprises 16 residues.

The DNA of the CDR3 is TGTGCCAGCAGTTACACGGGCCTGTCCTACGAGCAGTACTTC. Translation: CASSYTGLSYEQYF. The J gene is TRBJ2-7, the V gene TRBV6-6; no firm D call. The CDR3 has 14 residues. Trimming left V 2 bases short and J 1 base short, with 9 bases between. The V gene's germline CDR1 is MNHNY and CDR2 SVGAGI (reference sequence).

This clone turned up a few times. V and J are TRBV5-1 and TRBJ2-5, with TRBD2 matching 8 bases. The CDR3 length is 15 residues. Looked up from germline, CDR1 is SGHRS and CDR2 is YFSETQ. Losses at the gene ends were 3 bases for V and 2 bases for J; bases not matched to a gene: 6. CDR3 in amino acids: CASSSSLAVQETQYF. The CDR3 region has the DNA TGCGCCAGCAGCTCCTCACTAGCGGTGCAAGAGACCCAGTACTTC.

This clone appeared a single time. This chain joins TRBV29-1 and TRBJ1-2, with D possibly matching TRBD1 (6 bases). V lost 1 base and J lost 6, with 9 bases in between. Germline assignment: CDR1 SQVTM and CDR2 ANQGSEA. CDR3 length: 12 residues. The CDR3 DNA reads TGCAGCGTTGAAGGCAGGGGCGATGGCTACACCTTC. Its translation is CSVEGRGDGYTF. Combining the CDR3 with reference TRBV29-1 and TRBJ1-2 gives the whole variable domain SAVISQKPSRDICQRGTSLTIQCQVDSQVTMMFWYRQQPGQSLTLIATANQGSEATYESGFVIDKFPISRPNLTFSTLTVSNMSPEDSSIYLCSVEGRGDGYTFGSGTRLTVV.

This sequence joins TRBV25-1 and TRBJ1-4, with TRBD1 matching 11 bases. Germline loops: CDR1 MGHDK, CDR2 SYGVNS. The trim removed 4 bases at V and 7 bases at J, leaving 8 bases unmatched. This CDR3 contains 16 residues. The CDR3 reads CASSGRPGQGGEKLFF. In DNA, the CDR3 is TGTGCCAGCAGTGGACGACCGGGACAGGGGGGTGAAAAACTGTTTTTT.

The gene calls are TRBV19 and TRBJ2-3; D uncertain. Germline CDR1 is LNHDA and CDR2 is SQIVND (reference sequence). The CDR3 is made up of 14 amino acids. V was trimmed by 5 bases and J by 0 bases, leaving 9 bases between them. CDR3 protein: CASSVGYSTDTQYF. In DNA form, the CDR3 reads TGTGCCAGTAGTGTCGGGTATAGCACAGATACGCAGTATTTT.

The V gene is TRBV9, the J gene TRBJ1-3, with 7 bases lining up with TRBD1. The CDR3 is made up of 15 amino acids. The germline V gene encodes CDR1 SGDLS and CDR2 YYNGEE. Germline trimming cut 0 bases from V and 8 bases from J; bases unmatched to any gene: 8. CDR3: CASSVEGQPGDTIYF. The CDR3 nucleotides read TGTGCCAGCAGCGTAGAGGGACAGCCTGGGGACACCATATATTTT.